One and the same sample provided the 11 T cell receptor beta chains below, sequenced in a study of blood T cell repertoires in COVID-19. Profiling relied on immunoSEQ multiplex PCR, and the TCRdb table lists in-frame clones only, not all of them. Of about 230,000 clones listed, approximately 87% were seen once; the top ten hold over 3%. Sequenced input: PBMCs or T cells enriched from blood (not recorded which). The receptor source for this set is a woman aged 45-60 years in a cohort exposed to, infected with or recovered from COVID-19 (not recorded which).

The gene calls are TRBV20-1 and TRBJ1-2; possible D gene TRBD1, 5 bases. CDR1 and CDR2 from the germline V gene are DFQATT and SNEGSKA (reference sequence). V lost 2 bases to trimming and J lost 10 bases, with 11 bases between them. This CDR3 spans 11 amino acids. CDR3 sequence: CSARLQETYTF. CDR3 coding DNA: TGCAGTGCTAGACTACAGGAGACCTACACCTTC.

The rearrangement uses TRBV3-1 (or the pseudogene TRBV3-2) and TRBJ2-5, with 13 bases lining up with TRBD2. The CDR3 extends over 15 amino acids. CDR1 is LGHDT, CDR2 YNNKEL, per germline (reference sequence). With 5 bases clipped from V and 4 bases from J, the junction kept 4 bases outside the gene matches. CDR3 in amino acids: CASSTRTSGGETQYF. In nucleotides, the CDR3 is TGTGCCAGCAGCACCCGGACTAGCGGGGGAGAGACCCAGTACTTC.

The V gene is TRBV25-1, the J gene TRBJ2-5; tentative D call: TRBD2 (5 bases). The V and J ends lost 1 base and 3 bases respectively, with 6 bases between them. Germline assignment: CDR1 MGHDK and CDR2 SYGVNS. This CDR3 has 13 residues. In DNA form, the CDR3 reads TGTGCCAGCAGTGAATTCGGGAAAGAGACCCAGTACTTC. The encoded protein is CASSEFGKETQYF.

The chain employs TRBV2 and TRBJ1-1, with 7 bases identical to TRBD1. The CDR3 totals 13 residues. Germline V gene data show CDR1 as SNHLY and CDR2 as FYNNEI. V dropped 7 bases and J dropped 3; count of bases not matched to a gene: 5. CDR3 loop: CASNLDRDTEAFF. The CDR3 DNA is TGTGCCAGCAACCTTGACAGGGACACTGAAGCTTTCTTT.

The CDR3 sequence is CASSPGQGAGNTIYF. The CDR3 bases are TGTGCCAGCTCACCGGGACAGGGGGCAGGAAACACCATATATTTT. This sequence joins TRBV18 and TRBJ1-3; TRBD1 matches at 12 bases. Trimming took 3 bases from V and 4 from J; bases not matched to a gene: 1. The CDR3 loop spans 15 amino acids. Per the germline V gene, CDR1 is KGHSH and CDR2 is LQKENI. Full variable domain (outside the CDR3, taken from reference TRBV18 and TRBJ1-3): NAGVMQNPRHLVRRRGQEARLRCSPMKGHSHVYWYRQLPEEGLKFMVYLQKENIIDESGMPKERFSAEFPKEGPSILRIQQVVRGDSAAYFCASSPGQGAGNTIYFGEGSWLTVV.

This chain links TRBV10-2 with TRBJ2-7; TRBD1 is a possible D gene (7 bases). V lost 4 bases and J 2 bases, leaving 12 bases between the germline ends. CDR1 WSHSY and CDR2 SAAADI come from the germline V gene. The CDR3 contains 14 residues. DNA of the CDR3: TGCGCCAGCAGTGGACAGGGAGGCCCCTACGAGCAGTACTTC. Its translation is CASSGQGGPYEQYF.

The chain recombines TRBV4-2 with TRBJ1-1; D uncertain. V lost 1 base, J lost 5 bases, and 14 bases lay in between. This CDR3 comprises 15 residues. Germline CDR1 LGHNA, CDR2 YNFKEQ. The chain's CDR3 is CASSQGGVGRTEAFF. The CDR3 nucleotides read TGTGCCAGCAGCCAAGGCGGGGTCGGGAGGACTGAAGCTTTCTTT.

The chain combines TRBV2 with TRBJ1-4; D gene uncertain. This CDR3 has 14 amino acids. Germline V lookup: CDR1 SNHLY, CDR2 FYNNEI. Trimming shortened V by 4 bases and J by 0 bases, and 6 bases separated the two germline ends. The CDR3 nucleotides read TGTGCCAGCAGTGGAGTTGCAACTAATGAAAAACTGTTTTTT. The encoded protein is CASSGVATNEKLFF.

This clone was seen more than once but under ten times. This sequence joins TRBV5-6 and TRBJ1-6; 7 bases match TRBD1. CDR1 is SGHDT and CDR2 is YYEEEE in the germline V gene. The junction had 9 bases not matched to a gene; V was cut back by 2 bases and J by 10 bases. This CDR3 contains 15 residues. The CDR3: CASSFRGSGGSPLHF. In DNA form, the CDR3 reads TGTGCCAGCAGCTTTCGGGGTTCAGGGGGATCACCCCTCCACTTT.

The chain is built from TRBV12-5 and TRBJ2-7; TRBD2 aligns across 7 bases. This CDR3 has 14 residues. The germline gives CDR1 LGHNT, CDR2 FRNRAP. V was pared by 5 bases and J by 4 bases, with 8 bases of the junction left unmatched. The CDR3, as DNA: TGTGCTAGTGGTGACGCGGGGGTATGGTACGAGCAGTACTTC. This encodes CASGDAGVWYEQYF.

J is TRBJ1-3 and V is TRBV27, with TRBD1 as a possible D gene (6 bases). Germline V CDR1 and CDR2: MNHEY, SMNVEV (reference sequence). The V end lost 8 bases, the J end lost 0 bases, and 8 bases lay between the germline ends. This CDR3 contains 13 residues. CDR3 residues: CASWTVSGNTIYF. CDR3 nucleotides: TGTGCCAGCTGGACAGTCTCTGGAAACACCATATATTTT.